These T cell receptor beta chains were read from a single sample in a study of T cell responses to AZD1222 COVID-19 vaccine. The assay was immunoSEQ multiplex PCR, and TCRdb's table has in-frame clones only and misses some. The table shows 80,000 to 100,000 clones, with around nine tenths occurring only once. The sample in question was peripheral blood, obtained on day 0 of AZD1222 vaccination. The receptors shown here come from an adult in good health. CDR3s include the opening cysteine and the closing phenylalanine or tryptophan. A D gene is named only where the DNA matches it firmly. A row's size may be missing; if present it is once, few, many or a size class.

clone size	D gene	V gene	J gene	CDR3 DNA	CDR3 protein
-	-	TRBV12-3/TRBV12-4	TRBJ1-2	TGTGCCAGCAGAGGGAAAGACTATGGCTACACCTTC	CASRGKDYGYTF
-	-	TRBV6-5	TRBJ1-1	TGTGCCAGCAGTTATGGGTTGCACACTGAAGCTTTCTTT	CASSYGLHTEAFF
-	TRBD1	TRBV27	TRBJ1-5	TGTGCCAGCAGGGACAGGGTGGGAGGTAGCAATCAGCCCCAGCATTTT	CASRDRVGGSNQPQHF
-	-	TRBV24-1	TRBJ1-2	TGTGCCACCGGGGTAGGGGACTATGGCTACACCTTC	CATGVGDYGYTF
-	-	TRBV7-2	TRBJ1-1	TGTGCCAGCAGCTTAGGGTCAGAATTGAGGACTGAAGCTTTCTTT	CASSLGSELRTEAFF
-	TRBD1	TRBV23-1	TRBJ2-3	TGCGCCAGCAGTCCGACGAAGACAGGGTCAGGCACAGATACGCAGTATTTT	CASSPTKTGSGTDTQYF
-	TRBD1	TRBV28	TRBJ1-1	TGTGCCAGCAGTTTGGGGACAGACGAAGCTTTCTTT	CASSLGTDEAFF
-	-	TRBV7-2	TRBJ1-1	TGTGCCAGCAGCTTAGTTCGGGTAGCGAACACTGAAGCTTTCTTT	CASSLVRVANTEAFF
-	-	TRBV5-1	TRBJ2-1	TGCGCCAGCAGTCCCCAGGGGACTTACAATGAGCAGTTCTTC	CASSPQGTYNEQFF
-	TRBD2	TRBV3-1/TRBV3-2	TRBJ2-5	TGTGCCAGCAGCCTGCGACTAGCGGGAGTTTCGGAGACCCAGTACTTC	CASSLRLAGVSETQYF
-	-	TRBV7-9	TRBJ1-2	TGTGCCAGCAGCCCGGCGGAGTTTGGGGGCTACACCTTC	CASSPAEFGGYTF
medium-sized	-	TRBV2	TRBJ2-7	TGTGCCAGCAGTGAAGGCGGTCAGAACTACGAGCAGTACTTC	CASSEGGQNYEQYF
-	TRBD2	TRBV7-6	TRBJ2-2	TGTGCCAGCAGCTTGCTAGCGGGAGGGCCCGGTGGGGAGCTGTTTTTT	CASSLLAGGPGGELFF
-	TRBD1	TRBV27	TRBJ2-5	TGTGCCAGCAGCGTTGACAGGGGAGAGACCCAGTACTTC	CASSVDRGETQYF
-	-	TRBV24-1	TRBJ2-1	TGTGCCACCAGTGGGGGATACAATGAGCAGTTCTTC	CATSGGYNEQFF
once	-	TRBV5-1	TRBJ1-1	TGCGCCAGCAGTTGGAAGGGTGACACTGAAGCTTTCTTT	CASSWKGDTEAFF
once	TRBD1	TRBV4-2	TRBJ1-4	TGTGCCAGCAGCCAAGATATGACAGGGGCAAAACTGTTTTTT	CASSQDMTGAKLFF
-	-	TRBV5-4	TRBJ1-5	TGTGCCAGCAGCATGGGCGGGGGGCCCCTCAATCAGCCCCAGCATTTT	CASSMGGGPLNQPQHF